This TCR beta chain was documented in a study of T cell responses to AZD1222 COVID-19 vaccine. Overall study: Combined were second doses at about 4 or about 12 weeks.

With 3 bases clipped from V and 2 bases from J, the junction kept 8 bases outside the gene matches. The length of the CDR3 is 16 residues. Germline CDR1 SGDLS, CDR2 YYNGEE. Sequenced by immunoSEQ multiplex PCR; TCRdb stores in-frame clones only, minus some. The sample carries 130,000 to 150,000 clones, 91% recorded once. This chain joins TRBV9 and TRBJ2-7; 10 bases agree with TRBD1. The TCR comes from an adult in good health. The sequencing used peripheral blood, collected on day 0 of AZD1222 vaccination. As DNA, the CDR3 is TGTGCCAGCAGCGCCGGGACAGGGGTACGGCCCTACGAGCAGTACTTC. Encoded protein: CASSAGTGVRPYEQYF.